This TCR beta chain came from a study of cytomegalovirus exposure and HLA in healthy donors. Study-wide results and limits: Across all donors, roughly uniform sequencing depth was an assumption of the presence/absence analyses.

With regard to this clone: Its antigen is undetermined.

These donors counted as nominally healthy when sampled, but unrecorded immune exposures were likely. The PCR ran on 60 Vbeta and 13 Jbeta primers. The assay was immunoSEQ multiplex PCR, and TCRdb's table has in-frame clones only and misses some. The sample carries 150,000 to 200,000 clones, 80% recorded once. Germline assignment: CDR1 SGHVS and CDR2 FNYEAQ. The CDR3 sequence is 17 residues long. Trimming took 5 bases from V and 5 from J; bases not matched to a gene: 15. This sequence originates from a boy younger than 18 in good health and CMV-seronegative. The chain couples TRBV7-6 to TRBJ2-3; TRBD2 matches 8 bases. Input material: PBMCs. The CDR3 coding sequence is TGTGCCAGCAGCCGACTCGGTAGCGGGAAAAACTTAGATACGCAGTATTTT. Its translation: CASSRLGSGKNLDTQYF.